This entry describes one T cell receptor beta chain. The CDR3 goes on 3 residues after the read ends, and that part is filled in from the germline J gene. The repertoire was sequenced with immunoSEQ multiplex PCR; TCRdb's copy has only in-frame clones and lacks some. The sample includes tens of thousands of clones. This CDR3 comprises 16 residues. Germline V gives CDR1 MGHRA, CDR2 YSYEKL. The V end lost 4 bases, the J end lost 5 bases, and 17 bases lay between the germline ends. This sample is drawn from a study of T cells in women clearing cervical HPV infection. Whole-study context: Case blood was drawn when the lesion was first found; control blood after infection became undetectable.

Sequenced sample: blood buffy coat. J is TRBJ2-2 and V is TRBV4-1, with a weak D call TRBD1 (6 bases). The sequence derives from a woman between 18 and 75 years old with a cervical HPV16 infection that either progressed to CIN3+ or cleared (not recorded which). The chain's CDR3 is CASSRLGTQSTGELFF. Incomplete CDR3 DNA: TGCGCCAGCAGCCGACTCGGGACACAATCGACCGGGGAG.